The 27 T cell receptor beta chains below all came from one sample that was sequenced in a study of lymphopenia after photon versus proton radiotherapy. Assay used: immunoSEQ multiplex PCR; TCRdb lists only in-frame clones, some missing. The sample consists of some 30,000 clones, approximately 93% of them appearing once. The source was peripheral blood, collected from a patient treated with photon-based radiotherapy. All receptors derive from a woman aged 45-65 years with cholangiocarcinoma.

The V call is TRBV6-5, the J call TRBJ2-4, with 8 positions matching TRBD2. The germline CDR1 and CDR2 sequences are MNHEY and SVGAGI. The V gene end was trimmed by 6 bases and the J gene end by 7 bases; junction bases not matched to a gene: 11. This CDR3 comprises 15 residues. The CDR3 sequence: CASSPPGGAGNIQYF. In DNA, the CDR3 is TGTGCCAGCAGCCCCCCCGGGGGGGCGGGGAACATTCAGTACTTC.

This chain links TRBV19 with TRBJ1-1; D is uncertain. The length of the CDR3 is 10 residues. The germline CDR1 and CDR2 sequences are LNHDA and SQIVND (reference sequence). V lost 7 bases and J 11 bases, leaving 11 bases between the germline ends. The chain's CDR3 is CASKETRAFF. Here the CDR3 DNA reads TGTGCCAGTAAGGAAACCCGGGCTTTCTTT.

The chain carries TRBV11-3 and TRBJ2-2; TRBD1 or TRBD2 may be the D gene (7 bases each). The CDR3 length is 15 residues. V was pared by 1 base and J by 10 bases, with 16 bases between. Per the germline V gene, CDR1 is SGHNT and CDR2 is YENEEA. The CDR3 loop is CASSLGETGREELFF. As DNA, the CDR3 is TGTGCCAGCAGCTTAGGGGAGACAGGGAGGGAGGAGCTGTTTTTT.

The rearrangement uses TRBV19 and TRBJ1-1; D is uncertain. Trimming took off 3 bases at V and 0 bases at J, with 5 bases between the two ends. Germline V gene lookup returns CDR1 LNHDA and CDR2 SQIVND (reference sequence). CDR3 length: 13 amino acids. The CDR3 is CASSIQVNTEAFF. In DNA form, the CDR3 reads TGTGCCAGTAGTATTCAGGTGAACACTGAAGCTTTCTTT.

This clone was seen a single time. The chain links TRBV19 to TRBJ2-1; 7 bases are a match to TRBD2. Trimming cost V 6 bases and J 7 bases; bases outside gene matches: 3. Germline V gene sequence: CDR1 LNHDA, CDR2 SQIVND (reference sequence). The CDR3 spans 12 residues. The CDR3 sequence is CASRYGGNEQFF. The CDR3 DNA is TGTGCCAGTAGATACGGGGGGAATGAGCAGTTCTTC.

This clone was counted a single time. The V gene is TRBV11-2, the J gene TRBJ1-5; D remains ambiguous. Trimming took 0 bases from V and 2 from J, leaving 8 bases between them. The CDR3 covers 15 residues. Germline V gene data show CDR1 as SGHAT and CDR2 as FQNNGV. CDR3 loop: CASSLDTRGNQPQHF. The CDR3 DNA reads as TGTGCCAGCAGCTTAGATACGAGGGGCAATCAGCCCCAGCATTTT. Based on the CDR3 plus reference TRBV11-2 and TRBJ1-5, the full variable domain is EAGVAQSPRYKIIEKRQSVAFWCNPISGHATLYWYQQILGQGPKLLIQFQNNGVVDDSQLPKDRFSAERLKGVDSTLKIQPAKLEDSAVYLCASSLDTRGNQPQHFGDGTRLSIL.

The chain combines TRBV11-2 with TRBJ1-1; no clear D gene. The CDR3 consists of 14 residues. The germline gives CDR1 SGHAT, CDR2 FQNNGV. V lost 2 bases, J lost 1 base, and 8 bases lay in between. The CDR3 region is CASSLRRGNTEAFF. CDR3 coding DNA: TGTGCCAGCAGCTTACGGCGGGGGAACACTGAAGCTTTCTTT.

A word on this clone: The germline gene is not matched at one end of the junction; a read error may be the cause. The V call is TRBV7-9, the J call TRBJ1-3; D gene ambiguous. Germline CDR1 reads SEHNR; CDR2 reads FQNEAQ (reference sequence). This CDR3 contains 15 residues. The CDR3: CASSLNSAGGYTIYF. CDR3 DNA sequence: TGTGCCAGCAGCTTAAACAGCGCAGGTGGATACACCATATATTTT.

This rearrangement joins TRBV30 to TRBJ1-6; 7 bases are shared with TRBD1. The germline V gene encodes CDR1 GTSNPN and CDR2 SVGIG (reference sequence). This CDR3 has 18 residues. Losses at the gene ends were 2 bases for V and 3 bases for J; bases not matched to a gene: 13. This CDR3 reads CAWSYHRGGLVYNSPLHF. The CDR3 bases are TGTGCCTGGAGTTACCACAGAGGGGGCCTAGTCTATAATTCACCCCTCCACTTT.

The chain joins TRBV5-1 to TRBJ2-7; the D gene could be TRBD1 or TRBD2 (5 bases each). Trimming stripped 6 bases from V and 0 bases from J, with 16 bases between. This CDR3 is 15 amino acids long. Germline V gene data show CDR1 as SGHRS and CDR2 as YFSETQ. The CDR3 DNA is TGCGCCAGCAACCCCGGGACGCTTTTCTCCTACGAGCAGTACTTC. Its translation: CASNPGTLFSYEQYF.

The chain combines TRBV4-3 with TRBJ2-7, with 9 nucleotides matching TRBD1. V lost 3 bases and J lost 5; bases outside the gene matches: 11. Germline lookup yields CDR1 LGHNA and CDR2 YSLEER. The CDR3 extends over 16 amino acids. The CDR3 DNA follows: TGCGCCAGCAGCCATATGGGAGACAGGGGGTACGACGAGCAGTACTTC. The encoded protein is CASSHMGDRGYDEQYF.

This clone showed up just once. The chain joins TRBV7-2 to TRBJ2-1; D may correspond to TRBD1 or TRBD2 (6 bases each). Germline CDR1 reads SGHTA; CDR2 reads FQGNSA. This CDR3 has 15 residues. The ends were cut back, 0 bases at V and 2 bases at J, with 8 bases in the middle. The CDR3: CASSLAGGPYNEQFF. For the CDR3, the DNA is TGTGCCAGCAGCTTAGCGGGGGGCCCCTACAATGAGCAGTTCTTC. Filled out from reference TRBV7-2 and TRBJ2-1, the complete variable domain reads GAGVSQSPSNKVTEKGKDVELRCDPISGHTALYWYRQSLGQGLEFLIYFQGNSAPDKSGLPSDRFSAERTGGSVSTLTIQRTQQEDSAVYLCASSLAGGPYNEQFFGPGTRLTVL.

The chain combines TRBV7-2 with TRBJ1-3; D is uncertain. This CDR3 comprises 15 residues. V was clipped by 5 bases and J by 0 bases, with 11 bases between them. The germline gives CDR1 SGHTA, CDR2 FQGNSA. Here the CDR3 DNA reads TGTGCCAGCAGCCACGGGTCGGGCTCTGGAAACACCATATATTTT. Its translation: CASSHGSGSGNTIYF.

This chain joins TRBV29-1 and TRBJ1-3; TRBD1 agrees at 8 bases. The germline V gene has CDR1 SQVTM and CDR2 ANQGSEA. With V trimmed by 3 bases and J by 6 bases, 4 bases remained unmatched. This CDR3 is built from 13 residues. CDR3 loop: CSVDLTGANTIYF. CDR3 nucleotides: TGCAGCGTTGACCTGACAGGGGCAAACACCATATATTTT.

This chain uses TRBV5-1 with TRBJ1-1; maybe TRBD1 (5 bases). Looked up from germline, CDR1 is SGHRS and CDR2 is YFSETQ. This CDR3 region has 15 residues. Between the trimmed V and J ends, which lost 3 bases and 4 bases, there was a span of 16 bases. This CDR3 reads CASSWTGTLSTEAFF. DNA for the CDR3: TGCGCCAGCAGCTGGACCGGGACTTTATCCACTGAAGCTTTCTTT.

The chain combines TRBV18 with TRBJ1-2; 7 bases match TRBD1. Germline loops: CDR1 KGHSH, CDR2 LQKENI. Losses at the gene ends were 8 bases for V and 5 bases for J; bases not matched to a gene: 8. The CDR3 consists of 13 residues. CDR3 sequence (DNA): TGTGCCAGCACGACAGGGATAGGGTATGGCTACACCTTC. It codes for CASTTGIGYGYTF.

The V and J genes are TRBV19 and TRBJ1-2; D uncertain. The V and J ends lost 3 bases and 8 bases respectively, with 13 bases between them. This CDR3 region has 13 residues. Germline CDR1 LNHDA, CDR2 SQIVND (reference sequence). The CDR3 bases are TGTGCCAGTAGTATGGTTGGTGCCGTCGGCTACACCTTC. Protein: CASSMVGAVGYTF. Full variable domain (outside the CDR3, taken from reference TRBV19 and TRBJ1-2): DGGITQSPKYLFRKEGQNVTLSCEQNLNHDAMYWYRQDPGQGLRLIYYSQIVNDFQKGDIAEGYSVSREKKESFPLTVTSAQKNPTAFYLCASSMVGAVGYTFGSGTRLTVV.

The chain uses TRBV5-1 and TRBJ1-1; D gene ambiguous. Trimming took 4 bases from V and 10 from J, leaving 23 bases between them. The CDR3 length is 15 residues. CDR1 and CDR2 from the germline V gene are SGHRS and YFSETQ. The CDR3 coding sequence is TGCGCCAGCAGCCTGGTGGTAGGCGGAACCCGGCCAGCTTTCTTT. This codes for CASSLVVGGTRPAFF.

In this sample, this clone turned up a few times. The chain links TRBV6-5 to TRBJ1-1; D uncertain. Trimming left V 2 bases short and J 8 bases short, with 18 bases between. This CDR3 spans 15 amino acids. Germline assignment: CDR1 MNHEY and CDR2 SVGAGI. The CDR3 protein is CASSYIDRARAEAFF. The CDR3 DNA reads TGTGCCAGCAGTTACATCGATCGGGCCCGCGCCGAAGCTTTCTTT.

The chain carries TRBV30 and TRBJ2-1; 9 bases fit TRBD2. CDR1 and CDR2 from the germline V gene are GTSNPN and SVGIG (reference sequence). Trimming removed 2 bases from V and 6 bases from J; junction bases left unmatched: 5. There are 14 residues in the CDR3. This chain's CDR3 is CAWSRAGGPNEQFF. The CDR3 region has the DNA TGTGCCTGGAGTAGGGCGGGGGGGCCCAATGAGCAGTTCTTC.

The chain combines TRBV30 with TRBJ1-2; TRBD1 aligns across 7 bases. The CDR3 contains 12 residues. Germline CDR1 is GTSNPN and CDR2 is SVGIG (reference sequence). The ends lost 5 bases at V and 8 bases at J; junction bases unmatched: 8. The CDR3 spells CAWERQGEGYTF. The CDR3 bases are TGTGCCTGGGAAAGACAGGGAGAGGGCTACACCTTC.

J is TRBJ1-2 and V is TRBV11-2; 7 bases agree with TRBD1. Trimming at V came to 5 bases and at J to 7 bases, leaving 7 bases not matched to a gene. Germline CDR1 SGHAT, CDR2 FQNNGV. This CDR3 comprises 13 residues. The CDR3 sequence is CASSPTGLLGYTF. As DNA, the CDR3 is TGTGCCAGCAGCCCGACAGGGCTTCTTGGCTACACCTTC.

The chain uses TRBV11-3 and TRBJ2-5; possibly TRBD1 for D (6 bases). The better agreement between TRBJ2-7 and the DNA end casts doubt on the J call. The germline gives CDR1 SGHNT, CDR2 YENEEA. This CDR3 spans 15 amino acids. The CDR3 region is CASSLTSGTSHEQYF. In DNA, the CDR3 is TGTGCCAGCAGCTTAACCTCTGGGACATCCCACGAGCAGTACTTC.

The rearrangement uses TRBV7-8 and TRBJ2-5, with D possibly being TRBD1 (7 bases). The germline gives CDR1 SGHVS, CDR2 FQNEAQ. V was clipped by 5 bases and J by 5 bases, with 15 bases between them. The CDR3 has 14 amino acids. The CDR3 DNA follows: TGTGCCAGCAGCGGAGGGACAGTTTTTGAGACCCAGTACTTC. Protein product: CASSGGTVFETQYF.

This clone was seen just once. The chain carries TRBV7-9 and TRBJ1-6; 9 bases line up with TRBD1. The CDR3 runs 14 residues. Germline CDR1 is SEHNR and CDR2 is FQNEAQ (reference sequence). The J segment lost 8 bases and the V segment lost 7 bases, leaving 6 bases of the junction unmatched. The chain's CDR3 is CASTDRGVHSPLHF. The CDR3 region has the DNA TGTGCCAGCACTGACAGGGGGGTTCATTCACCCCTCCACTTT.

CDR3 bases: TGCGCCAGCAGCTTGTCGGGCCTCAATGAGCAGTTCTTC. This gives the protein CASSLSGLNEQFF. The chain couples TRBV5-1 to TRBJ2-1, with D unresolved. V was trimmed by 1 base and J by 6 bases, leaving 8 bases between them. Germline-derived CDR1 and CDR2 are SGHRS and YFSETQ. The CDR3 consists of 13 residues.

The chain recombines TRBV7-8 with TRBJ1-1; a possible D gene is TRBD1 (5 bases). The CDR3 sequence is 14 residues long. Germline values: CDR1 SGHVS, CDR2 FQNEAQ. V was trimmed by 5 bases and J by 5 bases, leaving 15 bases between them. CDR3 in amino acids: CASSPHLGGTEAFF. CDR3 coding DNA: TGTGCCAGCAGCCCCCATCTCGGGGGTACTGAAGCTTTCTTT.